This T cell receptor (beta chain) was recorded in a study of blood T cells in healthy people across ages. Background on the study: The template switching approach captured approximately one barcoded beta molecule for every two T cells. The study, taken as a whole, reports: Donor CMV infection status was unknown, possibly confounding age-related changes in expanded clonotypes. Compared with aged donors, long-lived donors showed fewer expanded clones, suggesting selection.

CDR1 is DFQATT and CDR2 is SNEGSKA in the germline V gene (reference sequence). Trimming cost V 6 bases and J 4 bases; bases outside gene matches: 14. This CDR3 is built from 15 residues. This clonotype was recorded many times. Its matching antigen is unknown. Next came a second PCR, run for roughly 6 to 11 cycles, which used a sample-barcoded 5' primer along with a J-beta primer mix. Each CDR3 protein is one row after TCRdb ran MiXCR on the 5' RACE reads. Among some 640,000 distinct CDR3 sequences, over 45% were seen once, and the ten largest hold about 32%. Source material: blood. The genes are TRBV20-1 and TRBJ2-7; 8 positions agree with TRBD2. The origin of this receptor is a woman aged 60-75 years in good health. The CDR3 bases are TGCAGTGCAGGACCCATGGAGCGGGAGATTTACGAGCAGTACTTC. As protein: CSAGPMEREIYEQYF.